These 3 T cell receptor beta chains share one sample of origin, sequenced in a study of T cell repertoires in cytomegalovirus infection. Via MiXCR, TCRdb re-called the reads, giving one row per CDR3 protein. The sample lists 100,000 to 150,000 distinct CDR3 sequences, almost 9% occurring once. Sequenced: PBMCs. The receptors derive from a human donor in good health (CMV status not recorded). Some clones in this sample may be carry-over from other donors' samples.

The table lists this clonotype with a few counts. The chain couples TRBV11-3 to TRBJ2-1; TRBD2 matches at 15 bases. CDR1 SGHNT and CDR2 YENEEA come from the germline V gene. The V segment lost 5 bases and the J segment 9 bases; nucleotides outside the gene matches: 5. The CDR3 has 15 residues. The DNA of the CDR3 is TGTGCCAGCAGCGAAGGACTAGCGGGGGGGCTTGAGCAGTTCTTC. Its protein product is CASSEGLAGGLEQFF.

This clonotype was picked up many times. For the CDR3, the DNA is TGCAGTGCTTCACAGGGGGCAGGCACTGAAGCTTTCTTT. Its protein product is CSASQGAGTEAFF. The chain joins TRBV20-1 to TRBJ1-1; 9 bases are a match to TRBD1. Losses at the gene ends were 5 bases for V and 4 bases for J; bases not matched to a gene: 5. CDR3 length equals 13 residues. The V gene's germline CDR1 is DFQATT and CDR2 SNEGSKA (reference sequence).

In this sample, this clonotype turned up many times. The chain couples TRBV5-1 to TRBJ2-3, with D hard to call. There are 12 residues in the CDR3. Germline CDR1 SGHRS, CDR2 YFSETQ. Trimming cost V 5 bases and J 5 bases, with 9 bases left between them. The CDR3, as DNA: TGCGCCAGCAGGACCCTAGGAGATACGCAGTATTTT. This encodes CASRTLGDTQYF.